Listed below are T cell receptor beta chains from one sample, sequenced in a study of beta chain features in type 1 diabetes. Repertoires were generated with immunoSEQ multiplex PCR, while TCRdb's copy carries only in-frame clones and drops some. The sample holds around 500,000 clones, about 10% seen once. The sequenced material came from naive CD4+ T cells from blood. The source of these receptors is a woman in her late teens or twenties in good health. The conserved cysteine and the conserved F or W are not part of the CDR3 here. Some rows have no size entry. The others give once, few or many, or a class for an expanded clone.

>-|TRBV30
ACRDRSTDTQY
>few|TRBV27
ASSSRDGNTEAF
>few|TRBV7-3
ASSLTRTGTTEAF
>few|TRBV19
ASSTPGRDYEQY
>-|TRBV6-5
ASSSPKLAKNIQY
>-|TRBV2
ASSEIRAIQETQY
>-|TRBV15
ATSRVTGETQY
>few|TRBV5-1
ASSSRGVQETQY
>few|TRBV4-1
ASSPRNFRTGGQETQY
>-|TRBV11-3
ASSTGLQETQY
>once|TRBV7-2
ASSLQWGSGYEQY
>-|TRBV14
ASSQDWGPITDTQY
>-|TRBV2
ASSGVFQETQY
>few|TRBV23-1
AKQGWGNTEAF
>-|TRBV2
ASSETSRGLNEQF
>-|TRBV7-9
ASTTVGSYNEQF
>-|TRBV7-9
ASSRSGTSDEGEQF
>-|TRBV14
ASSRDSYNEQF
>-|TRBV30
AWSVGAPNYGYT
>few|TRBV7-9
ASSLAGTGTDTQY
>-|TRBV30
AWSLDRGNTIY
>few|TRBV7-9
ASSSLGGTSLYEQY
>few|TRBV18
ASSPKQGAYNEQF
>few|TRBV28
ASTTTGRQPQH
>-|TRBV18
ASSQGQSEFTGELF
>-|TRBV29-1
SVAPRASGRRDTQY
>few|TRBV7-6
ASSIWDRGAETQY
>few|TRBV4-3
ASSQLTGRRLNYGYT
>-|TRBV9
ASTGRTGGSSYEQY
>few|TRBV19
ASSPTGQVKGLRQY
>few|TRBV2
ATRVTGYGYT
>few|TRBV18
ASSPALAKNIQY
>-|TRBV7-8
ASSLLFGTGNTGELF
>-|TRBV9
ASSVTGDFPSTDTQY
>few|TRBV11-3
ASSLSRGNIQY
>few|TRBV7-2
ASSLEGARVGEQY
>-|TRBV6-6
ASSYPGRAYEQY
>-|TRBV7-8
ASSLKLAGVNEQF
>-|TRBV25-1
ASSASFLAGGRLDTQY
>few|TRBV7-2
ASSLAGTAKETQY
>-|TRBV21-1
ASSVGLRAHTDTQY
>-|TRBV19
ASSIGQKVSGANVLT
>few|TRBV15
ATSGGLNEKLF
>few|TRBV7-2
ASSLERASTDTQY
>few|TRBV6-6
ASSQGLETQY
>few|TRBV7-2
ASSLRPGGGTDTQY
>few|TRBV11-2
ASTLLVSYNEQF